This TCR beta chain is from a study of blood T cell repertoires in COVID-19. About the research overall: Sources were T cells, B-cell-depleted T cells, or PBMCs; the material itself was cDNA or gDNA.

The age range of participants was 18 to 89 years, with residence in under 25 US areas. Participants had their cohort set by participant-reported clinical history. The CDR3 runs 15 residues. Germline CDR1 is MNHEY and CDR2 is SVGAGI. V dropped 7 bases and J dropped 5 bases, with 19 bases sitting between them. Original methodology: The authors estimated nucleated cell counts from reference gene primer amplification. Sequencing used immunoSEQ multiplex PCR; TCRdb keeps in-frame clones, though not all of them. For V, J and clone size, that table is used; D and trimming come from the DNA. The sample yields around 250,000 clones, approximately 88% seen once.

The chain is built from TRBV6-5 and TRBJ2-3; no clear D gene. This TCR was recovered from a woman aged 40 to 50 with acute COVID-19. Source material: PBMCs or T cells enriched from blood (not recorded which). CDR3 bases: TGTGCCAGCACCCCCAATGGTCTCTCGGGAGATACGCAGTATTTT. Amino acid sequence: CASTPNGLSGDTQYF.